The 26 T cell receptor beta chains below all came from one sample that was sequenced in a study of cytomegalovirus exposure and HLA in healthy donors. Only in-frame clones appear in the TCRdb table, and some are missing; sequencing was by immunoSEQ multiplex PCR. The sample contains 140,000 or so clones, more than 85% of which appear only once. Sequencing was performed on PBMCs. These TCRs come from a man aged 18 to 29 in good health and CMV-seronegative.

This clone was recorded a few times. The rearrangement uses TRBV5-1 and TRBJ1-2; 7 positions agree with TRBD1. This CDR3 region has 14 residues. After removal of 1 base from V and 6 bases from J, the junction contained 6 bases not matched to a gene. The germline V gene has CDR1 SGHRS and CDR2 YFSETQ. CDR3 loop: CASSLSETGNGYTF. The CDR3 DNA reads TGCGCCAGCAGCTTGTCCGAGACAGGGAATGGCTACACCTTC. The complete variable domain, with remaining parts taken from reference TRBV5-1 and TRBJ1-2, reads KAGVTQTPRYLIKTRGQQVTLSCSPISGHRSVSWYQQTPGQGLQFLFEYFSETQRNKGNFPGRFSGRQFSNSRSEMNVSTLELGDSALYLCASSLSETGNGYTFGSGTRLTVV.

The V and J genes are TRBV7-2 and TRBJ2-3; D gene uncertain. The CDR3 length is 15 residues. Germline V gives CDR1 SGHTA, CDR2 FQGNSA. Trimming pared 5 bases from V and 4 bases from J, leaving 16 bases between. The CDR3 sequence: CASSHGPSRPDTQYF. CDR3 DNA sequence: TGTGCCAGCAGCCATGGCCCTTCCCGTCCAGATACGCAGTATTTT.

To note about this clone: One junction end does not reproduce the germline sequence, and a read error may be involved. The chain couples TRBV2 to TRBJ1-1; D is possibly TRBD1 (5 bases). The CDR3 spans 14 residues. Germline lookup yields CDR1 SNHLY and CDR2 FYNNEI. The CDR3 is CASSAARVNAEAFF. CDR3 DNA sequence: TGTGCCAGCAGTGCGGCCAGGGTGAACGCTGAAGCTTTCTTT. The full variable domain, completed using reference TRBV2 and TRBJ1-1, is EPEVTQTPSHQVTQMGQEVILRCVPISNHLYFYWYRQILGQKVEFLVSFYNNEISEKSEIFDDQFSVERPDGSNFTLKIRSTKLEDSAMYFCASSAARVNAEAFFGQGTRLTVV.

The J gene is TRBJ2-1, the V gene TRBV7-2, with 10 bases lining up with TRBD2. With V trimmed by 2 bases and J by 0 bases, 7 bases remained unmatched. In germline, CDR1 is SGHTA, CDR2 FQGNSA. The CDR3 runs to 18 residues. Written as DNA, the CDR3 is TGTGCCAGCAGCTTACAGCCACTAGCGGGGATCTCCTACAATGAGCAGTTCTTC. The encoded protein is CASSLQPLAGISYNEQFF.

This chain links TRBV6-4 with TRBJ2-7, with 10 bases identical to TRBD2. The CDR3 runs 15 residues. Germline lookup yields CDR1 MRHNA and CDR2 SNTAGT. With V trimmed by 6 bases and J by 2 bases, 7 bases remained unmatched. CDR3 sequence reads: CASSPGAGGTYEQYF. DNA of the CDR3: TGTGCCAGCAGCCCCGGAGCGGGGGGGACCTACGAGCAGTACTTC.

This clone was detected only once. This chain links TRBV7-9 with TRBJ1-1; D might be TRBD1 (5 bases). Germline lookup yields CDR1 SEHNR and CDR2 FQNEAQ (reference sequence). V lost 5 bases to trimming and J lost 0 bases, with 16 bases between them. There are 16 residues in the CDR3. Written as DNA, the CDR3 is TGTGCCAGCAGCCATAGTGGGGGGATTATGAACACTGAAGCTTTCTTT. Protein: CASSHSGGIMNTEAFF.

V gene TRBV4-3 combines with J gene TRBJ2-1; D is possibly TRBD2 (6 bases). The V end lost 0 bases, the J end lost 0 bases, and 12 bases lay between the germline ends. This CDR3 contains 17 residues. The V gene's germline CDR1 is LGHNA and CDR2 YSLEER. The CDR3 DNA reads as TGCGCCAGCAGCCAAGAATCCGCGGGAAGCTCCTACAATGAGCAGTTCTTC. It translates to CASSQESAGSSYNEQFF.

This chain joins TRBV4-1 and TRBJ2-2; possible D gene TRBD2, 7 bases. The germline V gene encodes CDR1 MGHRA and CDR2 YSYEKL. CDR3 length: 17 amino acids. V was trimmed by 4 bases and J by 5 bases, leaving 20 bases between them. CDR3 sequence: CASSPGPGGAGTGELFF. The CDR3 nucleotides read TGCGCCAGCAGCCCCGGACCGGGGGGCGCGGGGACCGGGGAGCTGTTTTTT.

This clone was seen only once. The chain is built from TRBV27 and TRBJ2-3; 8 bases agree with TRBD1. CDR1 and CDR2 (germline): MNHEY, SMNVEV (reference sequence). The CDR3 is made up of 14 amino acids. The J segment lost 6 bases and the V segment lost 0 bases, leaving 2 bases of the junction unmatched. The CDR3 region is CASSLSRTGDTQYF. CDR3 in DNA: TGTGCCAGCAGTTTATCGAGGACAGGGGATACGCAGTATTTT.

V usage is TRBV9 and J usage is TRBJ1-4, with 8 bases aligning to TRBD1. V lost 0 bases to trimming and J lost 1 base; unmatched junction nucleotides: 5. This CDR3 region has 17 residues. Germline CDR1 SGDLS, CDR2 YYNGEE. For the CDR3, the DNA is TGTGCCAGCAGCGTAGGGACAGGGACGAGAACTAATGAAAAACTGTTTTTT. This codes for CASSVGTGTRTNEKLFF.

V usage is TRBV5-1 and J usage is TRBJ2-6, with D possibly TRBD1 on 6 matching bases. The germline V and J ends were trimmed by 5 bases and 2 bases, with 11 bases remaining between them. The germline gives CDR1 SGHRS, CDR2 YFSETQ. This CDR3 is 15 amino acids long. The DNA for the CDR3 is TGCGCCAGCAGACCACAGGGCGCTGGGGCCAACGTCCTGACTTTC. Encoded protein: CASRPQGAGANVLTF. The variable domain in full, completed from reference TRBV5-1 and TRBJ2-6, reads KAGVTQTPRYLIKTRGQQVTLSCSPISGHRSVSWYQQTPGQGLQFLFEYFSETQRNKGNFPGRFSGRQFSNSRSEMNVSTLELGDSALYLCASRPQGAGANVLTFGAGSRLTVL.

V is TRBV27 and J is TRBJ2-7, with unresolved D. V was clipped by 2 bases and J by 4 bases, with 9 bases between them. This CDR3 comprises 13 residues. Germline CDR1 is MNHEY and CDR2 is SMNVEV (reference sequence). The CDR3 coding sequence is TGTGCCAGCAGTTTAATGTCCAGGTACGAGCAGTACTTC. The encoded protein is CASSLMSRYEQYF.

The chain employs TRBV9 and TRBJ2-3, with 8 bases matching TRBD1. Germline V gene data show CDR1 as SGDLS and CDR2 as YYNGEE. The CDR3 totals 18 residues. V dropped 0 bases and J dropped 6; count of bases not matched to a gene: 15. The CDR3 nucleotides read TGTGCCAGCAGCGTAGCCCTGAGGGGGGAGACAGGGGAGGATACGCAGTATTTT. It is translated as CASSVALRGETGEDTQYF.

The chain joins TRBV19 to TRBJ2-7, with D tentatively TRBD1 (6 bases). This CDR3 spans 14 amino acids. Between the trimmed V and J ends, which lost 1 base and 2 bases, there was a span of 9 bases. The germline CDR1 and CDR2 sequences are LNHDA and SQIVND (reference sequence). The CDR3 DNA follows: TGTGCCAGTAGTATAGTTGGACAGCCCTACGAGCAGTACTTC. Its protein is CASSIVGQPYEQYF.

CDR3 residues: CASSTWTTFTSRETQYF. The CDR3 DNA reads TGTGCCAGCAGTACCTGGACTACCTTCACGTCTAGAGAGACCCAGTACTTC. The chain couples TRBV27 to TRBJ2-5, with D perhaps TRBD2 (6 bases). The CDR3 runs to 17 residues. Germline CDR1 MNHEY, CDR2 SMNVEV (reference sequence). Trimming shortened V by 5 bases and J by 4 bases, and 23 bases separated the two germline ends.

The genes are TRBV5-4 and TRBJ2-7; perhaps TRBD2 as D (6 bases). V was cut by 1 base and J by 0 bases, with 17 bases left in between. The CDR3 covers 17 residues. Germline CDR1 and CDR2: SGHNT and YYREEE (reference sequence). CDR3 coding DNA: TGTGCCAGCAGCTTGTATGGTCCCCGGGAGAGCTCCTACGAGCAGTACGTC. Translating it yields CASSLYGPRESSYEQYV.

The chain recombines TRBV9 with TRBJ1-2, with D perhaps TRBD1 (6 bases). In germline, CDR1 is SGDLS, CDR2 YYNGEE. Trimming stripped 3 bases from V and 1 base from J, with 10 bases between. The CDR3 is 14 amino acids. CDR3: CASSGTGSNYGYTF. The CDR3 bases are TGTGCCAGCAGCGGCACAGGGAGTAACTATGGCTACACCTTC.

This chain uses TRBV12-5 with TRBJ1-1, with 9 bases aligning to TRBD1. The V gene's germline CDR1 is LGHNT and CDR2 FRNRAP. This CDR3 is 14 amino acids long. Germline trimming cut 6 bases from V and 3 bases from J; bases unmatched to any gene: 5. CDR3 sequence reads: CASGRDREDTEAFF. The CDR3 coding sequence is TGTGCTAGTGGACGGGACAGGGAGGACACTGAAGCTTTCTTT.

The chain couples TRBV6-5 to TRBJ2-1; 10 bases agree with TRBD2. Trimming removed 0 bases from V and 12 bases from J; junction bases left unmatched: 2. The CDR3 extends over 13 amino acids. Germline V CDR1 and CDR2: MNHEY, SVGAGI. CDR3 loop: CASSYSSSGRQFF. CDR3 in DNA: TGTGCCAGCAGTTACTCGTCTAGCGGGAGGCAGTTCTTC.

The V and J genes are TRBV6-1 and TRBJ1-5; 10 bases agree with TRBD1. The CDR3 sequence is 21 residues long. V was clipped by 2 bases and J by 3 bases; unmatched bases: 19. CDR1 and CDR2 from the germline V gene are MNHNS and SASEGT. The CDR3 here is CASSERVWGQGQRGYNQPQHF. The CDR3 DNA reads as TGTGCCAGCAGTGAACGAGTTTGGGGACAGGGGCAAAGGGGGTACAATCAGCCCCAGCATTTT.

A single count supports this clone. The V and J genes are TRBV4-2 and TRBJ2-3, with 13 nucleotides matching TRBD2. Germline values: CDR1 LGHNA, CDR2 YNFKEQ. Trimming at V came to 0 bases and at J to 3 bases, leaving 6 bases not matched to a gene. This CDR3 is 18 amino acids long. This chain's CDR3 is CASSQDTGTSGVTDTQYF. The CDR3 nucleotides read TGTGCCAGCAGCCAAGATACGGGGACTAGCGGGGTGACAGATACGCAGTATTTT.

J is TRBJ2-3 and V is TRBV4-3; the D gene is possibly TRBD2 (6 bases). The V gene lost 5 bases and the J gene lost 1 base, with 13 bases spanning the gap. The germline V gene has CDR1 LGHNA and CDR2 YSLEER. The CDR3 length is 15 residues. The CDR3 loop reads CASSGRLVGTDTQYF. The CDR3 DNA reads TGCGCCAGCAGCGGGAGGCTAGTTGGCACAGATACGCAGTATTTT.

The chain carries TRBV6-6 and TRBJ1-4; 8 bases are shared with TRBD1. The CDR3 has 14 residues. The V gene's germline CDR1 is MNHNY and CDR2 SVGAGI (reference sequence). J lost 5 bases, V lost 8 bases, and 7 bases had no gene match. The CDR3 DNA follows: TGTGCCAGCGTGACAGGGGTAGGAAATGAAAAACTGTTTTTT. It encodes CASVTGVGNEKLFF.

The rearrangement links TRBV25-1 to TRBJ1-2; 10 bases are shared with TRBD1. The V gene end was trimmed by 3 bases and the J gene end by 7 bases; junction bases not matched to a gene: 5. Germline CDR1 is MGHDK and CDR2 is SYGVNS. CDR3 length equals 14 residues. CDR3 DNA sequence: TGTGCCAGCAGTGACACGGGGACAGGGGCTGGCTACACCTTC. Amino acids: CASSDTGTGAGYTF.

V usage is TRBV7-9 and J usage is TRBJ1-1; D perhaps matches TRBD1 (5 bases). Germline assignment: CDR1 SEHNR and CDR2 FQNEAQ (reference sequence). Deletions cut 11 bases from V and 1 base from J, with 14 bases between. There are 13 residues in the CDR3. The CDR3 DNA sequence: TGTGCCCGGACAAAAAGTAAGAACACTGAAGCTTTCTTT. Translation gives CARTKSKNTEAFF.

The rearrangement uses TRBV27 and TRBJ2-3; D might be TRBD2 (6 bases). Trimming removed 0 bases from V and 5 bases from J, with 9 bases in between. Germline V gives CDR1 MNHEY, CDR2 SMNVEV (reference sequence). The CDR3 loop spans 14 amino acids. The DNA of the CDR3 is TGTGCCAGCAGTTTATCGGGGGGTGGAGATACGCAGTATTTT. The encoded protein is CASSLSGGGDTQYF.